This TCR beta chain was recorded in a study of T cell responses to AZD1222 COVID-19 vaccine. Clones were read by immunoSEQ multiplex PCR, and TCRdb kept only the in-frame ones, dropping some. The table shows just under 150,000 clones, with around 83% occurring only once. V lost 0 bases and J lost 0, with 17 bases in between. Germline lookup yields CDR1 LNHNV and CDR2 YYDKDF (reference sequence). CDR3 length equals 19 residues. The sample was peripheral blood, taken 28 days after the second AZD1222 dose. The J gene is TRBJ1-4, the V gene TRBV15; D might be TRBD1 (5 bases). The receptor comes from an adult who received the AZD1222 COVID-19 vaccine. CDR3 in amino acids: CATSREFPGDGSTNEKLFF. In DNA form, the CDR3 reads TGTGCCACCAGCAGAGAGTTTCCGGGGGACGGCTCAACTAATGAAAAACTGTTTTTT.